Reported below is one T cell receptor beta chain. As a fraction of the sample, this clonotype is medium-sized (0.01 to 0.1%). Its recognized antigen is unknown. No much larger clone exists at a distance of one base, and base qualities are not known. This specimen belongs to a study of T cells generated in artificial thymic organoids (TCRdb year 2017). Study-wide context: In some experiments, thymic T cells were further FACS-purified to deplete CD4 immature single positive or double positive precursors. The study compared the TCR alpha and beta CDR3 repertoires of CD8 single positive T cells derived from in vitro artificial thymic organoids against those of naive CD8 T cells from thymus and peripheral blood. The displayed repertoire sequencing data were described as being representative of three independent experiments. Overall study results and their limits: The TCR clonotype diversity of organoid-derived CD8 single positive T cells was physiological and comparable to that of naive CD8 T cells from thymus and blood.

Enrichment of primary CD8+ T cells was performed with magnetic beads using the Miltenyi CD8+ T cell Isolation Kit. Organoid and thymic CD3+TCRalphabeta+CD8 single positive T cells were FACS sorted before RNA extraction. For each sample, total RNA was purified from about 40,000 to 200,000 sorted cells using the RNeasy Micro kit, and RNA quality was assessed on an Agilent RNA 6000 Nano chip. To release thymocytes, thymic fragments were dissected, broken up by pipetting and passed through a 70 um strainer. TCRalpha and TCRbeta libraries were amplified in separate semi-nested PCR reactions using Advantage 2 and reverse primers located in the TRAC or TRBC constant regions. The amount of total RNA going into first-strand cDNA synthesis ranged between about 3 and 500 ng. TCR cDNA libraries were generated by 5'-RACE using the SMARTer PCR cDNA Synthesis kit, with a poly-dT primer employed for first-strand synthesis. Semi-nested constant-region reverse primers carried 5-nucleotide sample-specific barcodes, and products were cleaned with the Zymo DNA Clean and Concentrator-5 kit. Up to ten barcoded samples were pooled, ligated to Illumina adaptors and sequenced on an Illumina MiSeq as 2 x 150 bp paired-end reads. Per the original workflow: Demultiplexed reads were aligned with BLAT to a custom library of all human TRAV, TRAJ, TRBV, TRBD and TRBJ combinations from IMGT. The best BLAT hits were picked using pslCDnaFilter (-maxAligns=1, -ignoreIntrons), and custom Perl scripts were used to calculate clonotype frequencies. In-frame beta chains were kept once TCRdb had trimmed the public reads at Q25 with fastp and called clones with MiXCR. Under each unique CDR3 protein, matching rows form one entry showing the most common genes and DNA. The authors' filters were not applied to this entry. In this sample the table shows 7,500 to 9,000 distinct CDR3 sequences, around 18% of which occur a single time. The ten largest clones capture roughly 1.4% of the sample.

The V and J ends are trimmed by 2 bases and 7 bases, leaving 12 bases between them. CDR1 and CDR2 were assigned from the germline V gene as LGHNA and YSLEER. Counted from cysteine to phenylalanine, this CDR3 has 14 amino acids. The only DNA kept is the CDR3, 42 bases in frame from the first base. The V gene is TRBV4-3 and the J gene is TRBJ1-5, with the D gene not clear enough to name. The sample comprised naive CD8+ T cells from the thymus. Per the publication, the cell subset or site label means: CD3+TCRalphabeta+CD8SP T cells; for blood, CD45RO-CCR7+ naive CD8+ T cells. This TCR derives from a human donor who gave cord blood stem cells for thymic organoid culture, a cardiac surgery patient who gave postnatal thymus, or a blood donor (not recorded which). The DNA sequence reads TGCGCCAGCAGCCAAATGGAGGGTATGCAGCCCCAGCATTTT. It encodes CASSQMEGMQPQHF.